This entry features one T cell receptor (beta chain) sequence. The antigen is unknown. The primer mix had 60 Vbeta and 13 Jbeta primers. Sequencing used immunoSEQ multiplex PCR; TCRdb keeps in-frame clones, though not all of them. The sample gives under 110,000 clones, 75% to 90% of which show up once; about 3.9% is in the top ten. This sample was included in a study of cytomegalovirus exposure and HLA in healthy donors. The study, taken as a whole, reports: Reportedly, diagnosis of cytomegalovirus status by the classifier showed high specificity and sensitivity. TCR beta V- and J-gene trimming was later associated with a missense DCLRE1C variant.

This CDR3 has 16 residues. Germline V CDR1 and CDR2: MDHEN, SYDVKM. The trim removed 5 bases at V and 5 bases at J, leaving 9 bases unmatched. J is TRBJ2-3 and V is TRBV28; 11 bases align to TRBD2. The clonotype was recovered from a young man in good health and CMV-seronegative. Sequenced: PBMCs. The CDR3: CASSVPLAGGLDTQYF. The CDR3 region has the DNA TGTGCCAGCAGTGTCCCCCTAGCGGGGGGTTTAGATACGCAGTATTTT.